Here is one T cell receptor (beta chain) with its context. Its target is not known. The data stem from a study of regulatory T cells in long-lasting Graves disease. The time point denotes: newly diagnosed GD, antithyroid drugs for less than 3 months. Isolated PBMC RNA provided the starting material for the TCR library. Graves' disease diagnosis used American Thyroid Association guidelines. Study conclusions and caveats: Persistent Graves' patients showed a TCR diversity that was lower than that of newly diagnosed ones.

Through Arm-PCR of CDR3 regions and iRepertoire HTBI primers, TCR beta libraries were built. TCRdb itself ran the multiplex PCR reads through MiXCR, one entry per CDR3 protein. Among about 470,000 distinct CDR3 sequences, 15% to 20% were seen once, and the ten largest hold 9.5% to 15%. Germline trimming cut 5 bases from V and 2 bases from J; bases unmatched to any gene: 3. This CDR3 contains 16 residues. In germline, CDR1 is SEHNR, CDR2 FQNEAQ (reference sequence). This sample was also put to use in a study of T cells in Graves' hyperthyroidism and ophthalmopathy. That report adds: In the first-round RT-PCR of the TCR CDR3, the HTBI primer set was used.

Source: peripheral blood mononuclear cells (PBMCs), taken at new diagnosis, from a patient treated with antithyroid drugs. The TCR originated in a middle-aged man with Graves disease. The chain carries TRBV7-9 and TRBJ2-2, with TRBD2 identical over 12 bases. The CDR3 loop reads CASSTGLAGNTGELFF. The CDR3 bases are TGTGCCAGCAGCACGGGACTAGCGGGTAACACCGGGGAGCTGTTTTTT. Together with reference TRBV7-9 and TRBJ2-2, the CDR3 gives the full variable domain: DTGVSQNPRHKITKRGQNVTFRCDPISEHNRLYWYRQTLGQGPEFLTYFQNEAQLEKSRLLSDRFSAERPKGSFSTLEIQRTEQGDSAMYLCASSTGLAGNTGELFFGEGSRLTVL.